This T cell receptor beta chain is from a study of T cells after yellow fever vaccination. Study findings and constraints: Re-detected after boosting: most primary clones, almost 97% of CD4 and 88% of CD8. A faster peak, day 5 versus 15, was reached by the weaker secondary response. A small share of clonotypes appeared in both CD4 and CD8 compartments.

MiXCR was run by TCRdb on the 5' RACE reads, yielding one entry per CDR3 protein. The sample holds just over 300,000 distinct CDR3 sequences, around 3.9% seen once. This clonotype has just a few counts. Its specificity is not known. This specimen consisted of PBMCs, obtained on the day of the yellow fever booster vaccination. The TCR originated in a man younger than 35 who received the YFV17D yellow fever vaccine.

DNA of the CDR3: TGTGCCAGCAGCTTAAAAGCGGGGGGAATCGCAGATACGCAGTATTTT. This gives the protein CASSLKAGGIADTQYF. The chain combines TRBV9 with TRBJ2-3; TRBD2 matches 9 bases. Unmatched junction bases numbered 10, after V lost 4 bases and J lost 4 bases. Germline lookup yields CDR1 SGDLS and CDR2 YYNGEE. The CDR3 runs to 16 residues.